This TCR beta chain was sequenced in a study of cytomegalovirus exposure and HLA in healthy donors. For the study at large: There were tens of millions of unique TCRs (from HLA-typed donors) in an early data release.

Study-wide findings and caveats: Usually a TCR sequence was rare, but some public TCRs were found in many donors. An analysis that was carried out later associated some 17,000 TCR beta sequences with HLA alleles at 0.05 false discovery rate.

The count of this clone is one. What it recognizes is unknown. PCR involved 60 Vbeta and 13 Jbeta primers. Sequencing was performed with immunoSEQ multiplex PCR; in TCRdb, only in-frame clones are kept and a portion is missing. This table holds approximately 120,000 clones, 73% found once. Germline CDR1 is SGHTA and CDR2 is FQGTGA. V was shortened by 5 bases and J by 5 bases, with 6 bases between the two germline ends. This CDR3 has 12 residues. The sample was PBMCs. The chain combines TRBV7-3 with TRBJ2-2, with D tentatively TRBD1 (5 bases). This TCR derives from a man between 60 and 75 years old in good health and CMV-seropositive. The CDR3 coding sequence is TGTGCCAGCAGCAGGGGAACCGGGGAGCTGTTTTTT. Protein: CASSRGTGELFF.